This passage covers 9 T cell receptor beta chains from one sample sequenced in a study of cytomegalovirus exposure and HLA in healthy donors. With 60 Vbeta and 13 Jbeta primers, the PCR was carried out. Libraries were prepared by immunoSEQ multiplex PCR; TCRdb keeps only in-frame clonotypes and omits some of them. The table shows roughly 170,000 clones, with roughly 85% occurring only once. The specimen was PBMCs. These receptors originate from a male donor in good health and CMV-seronegative.

For the CDR3, the DNA is TGTGCCAGCAGTTTATTGTCGGGGAGCGACGCCAAAAACATTCAGTACTTC. It is translated as CASSLLSGSDAKNIQYF. The chain uses TRBV28 and TRBJ2-4; tentative D call: TRBD2 (5 bases). CDR3 length: 17 amino acids. Germline V CDR1 and CDR2: MDHEN, SYDVKM. Trimming shortened V by 1 base and J by 1 base, and 14 bases separated the two germline ends. Filled out from reference TRBV28 and TRBJ2-4, the complete variable domain reads DVKVTQSSRYLVKRTGEKVFLECVQDMDHENMFWYRQDPGLGLRLIYFSYDVKMKEKGDIPEGYSVSREKKERFSLILESASTNQTSMYLCASSLLSGSDAKNIQYFGAGTRLSVL.

V and J are TRBV11-2 and TRBJ1-5, with 9 bases aligning to TRBD1. Unmatched junction bases numbered 5, after V lost 5 bases and J lost 6 bases. Germline values: CDR1 SGHAT, CDR2 FQNNGV. The length of the CDR3 is 14 residues. CDR3 nucleotide sequence: TGTGCCAGCAGCCGGACGACAGGGGGTCAGCCCCAGCATTTT. Amino acids: CASSRTTGGQPQHF.

CDR3 loop: CATCQGVGYGYTF. In nucleotides, the CDR3 is TGTGCCACATGCCAAGGGGTGGGCTATGGCTACACCTTC. V gene TRBV10-3 combines with J gene TRBJ1-2; D is perhaps TRBD1 (5 bases). Per the germline V gene, CDR1 is ENHRY and CDR2 is SYGVKD. V shed 10 bases and J shed 4 bases, with 16 bases lying between them. The CDR3 is 13 residues long.

This clone has a handful of counts. The rearrangement uses TRBV19 and TRBJ2-5, with D possibly TRBD2 on 6 matching bases. Germline V CDR1 and CDR2: LNHDA, SQIVND (reference sequence). The CDR3 length is 20 residues. V was shortened by 1 base and J by 5 bases, with 29 bases between the two germline ends. The CDR3 region is CASSIAPVSGSRPGRETQYF. As DNA, the CDR3 is TGTGCCAGTAGTATAGCCCCGGTTTCTGGATCCAGGCCAGGGAGGGAGACCCAGTACTTC.

The chain recombines TRBV19 with TRBJ1-1; no definite D call. V lost 5 bases, J lost 6 bases, and 4 bases lay in between. The CDR3 loop spans 10 amino acids. Germline lookup yields CDR1 LNHDA and CDR2 SQIVND (reference sequence). In DNA, the CDR3 is TGTGCCAGTAGTGGCCCTGAAGCTTTCTTT. Translation gives CASSGPEAFF.

The J gene is TRBJ1-2, the V gene TRBV6-5; the match to TRBD1 covers 8 bases. This CDR3 region has 14 residues. V lost 5 bases, J lost 7 bases, and 9 bases stayed unmatched. Germline V gene data show CDR1 as MNHEY and CDR2 as SVGAGI. The chain's CDR3 is CASSHQDRDGGYTF. Written as DNA, the CDR3 is TGTGCCAGCAGTCACCAGGACAGGGATGGTGGCTACACCTTC.

The chain carries TRBV15 and TRBJ1-1; D perhaps matches TRBD1 (5 bases). Germline-derived CDR1 and CDR2 are LNHNV and YYDKDF (reference sequence). This CDR3 has 14 residues. V shed 0 bases and J shed 5 bases, with 10 bases lying between them. The CDR3 spells CATSRDRGGTEAFF. As DNA, the CDR3 is TGTGCCACCAGCAGAGATCGGGGGGGAACTGAAGCTTTCTTT.

J is TRBJ2-7 and V is TRBV6-5; 7 nucleotides line up with TRBD1. V lost 5 bases to trimming and J lost 6 bases; unmatched junction nucleotides: 7. This CDR3 has 13 residues. Germline V gene data show CDR1 as MNHEY and CDR2 as SVGAGI. The CDR3 DNA is TGTGCCAGCAGTCAGGGGGAGCTAGGCGAGCAGTACTTC. Translating it yields CASSQGELGEQYF.

The chain recombines TRBV5-6 with TRBJ2-3; tentative D call: TRBD1 (5 bases). The V and J ends lost 3 bases and 2 bases respectively, with 13 bases between them. The CDR3 length is 15 residues. CDR1 and CDR2 from the germline V gene are SGHDT and YYEEEE. The DNA for the CDR3 is TGTGCCAGCAGCTGGGGCCCCCAAGACACAGATACGCAGTATTTT. Protein product: CASSWGPQDTDTQYF.